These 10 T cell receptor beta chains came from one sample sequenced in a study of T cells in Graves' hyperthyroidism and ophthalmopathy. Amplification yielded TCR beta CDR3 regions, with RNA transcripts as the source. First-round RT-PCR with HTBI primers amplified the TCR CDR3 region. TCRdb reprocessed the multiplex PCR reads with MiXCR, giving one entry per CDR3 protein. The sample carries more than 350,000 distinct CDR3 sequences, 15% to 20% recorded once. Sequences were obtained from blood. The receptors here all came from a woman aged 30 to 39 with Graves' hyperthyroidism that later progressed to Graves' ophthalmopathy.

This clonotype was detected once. CDR3 nucleotides: TGTGCCAGCAGCTTCTGGGGGGCCAGCTCCTACGAGCAGTACTTC. Translation: CASSFWGASSYEQYF. V and J are TRBV11-2 and TRBJ2-7; D may correspond to TRBD1 or TRBD2 (6 bases each). The CDR3 loop spans 15 amino acids. V lost 3 bases and J lost 0, with 12 bases in between. From germline, CDR1 is SGHAT and CDR2 FQNNGV.

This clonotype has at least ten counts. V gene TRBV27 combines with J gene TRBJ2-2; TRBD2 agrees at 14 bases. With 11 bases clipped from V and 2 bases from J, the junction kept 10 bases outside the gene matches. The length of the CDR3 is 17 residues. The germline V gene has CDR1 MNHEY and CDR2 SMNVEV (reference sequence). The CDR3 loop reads CAFRGTSGGGNTGELFF. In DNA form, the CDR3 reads TGTGCCTTTAGAGGGACTAGCGGGGGAGGTAACACCGGGGAGCTGTTTTTT.

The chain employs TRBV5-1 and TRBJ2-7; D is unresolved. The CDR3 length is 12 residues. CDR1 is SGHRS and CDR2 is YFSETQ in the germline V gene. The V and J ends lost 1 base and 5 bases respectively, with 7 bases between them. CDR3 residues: CASSLITDEQYF. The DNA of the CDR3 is TGCGCCAGCAGCTTGATTACCGACGAGCAGTACTTC.

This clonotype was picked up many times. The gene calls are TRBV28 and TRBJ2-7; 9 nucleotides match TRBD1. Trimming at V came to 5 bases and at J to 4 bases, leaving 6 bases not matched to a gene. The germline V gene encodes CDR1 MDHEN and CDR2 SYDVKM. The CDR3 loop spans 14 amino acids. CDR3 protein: CASSRRDRVYEQYF. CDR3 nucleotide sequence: TGTGCCAGCAGTAGGCGGGACAGGGTGTACGAGCAGTACTTC.

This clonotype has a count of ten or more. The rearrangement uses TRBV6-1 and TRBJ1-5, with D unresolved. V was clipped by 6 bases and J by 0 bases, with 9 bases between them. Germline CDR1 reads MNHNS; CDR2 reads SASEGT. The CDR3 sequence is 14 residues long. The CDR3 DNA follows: TGTGCCAGCAGGGAGGAGTATAGCAATCAGCCCCAGCATTTT. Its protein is CASREEYSNQPQHF.

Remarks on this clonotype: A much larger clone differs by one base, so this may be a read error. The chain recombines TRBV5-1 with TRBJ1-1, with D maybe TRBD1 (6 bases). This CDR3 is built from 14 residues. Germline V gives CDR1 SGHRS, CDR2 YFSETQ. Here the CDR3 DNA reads TGCGCCGGCAGCTTAACAGGGTCGGACACTGAAGCTTTCTTT. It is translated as CAGSLTGSDTEAFF. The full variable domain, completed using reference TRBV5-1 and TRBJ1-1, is KAGVTQTPRYLIKTRGQQVTLSCSPISGHRSVSWYQQTPGQGLQFLFEYFSETQRNKGNFPGRFSGRQFSNSRSEMNVSTLELGDSALYLCAGSLTGSDTEAFFGQGTRLTVV.

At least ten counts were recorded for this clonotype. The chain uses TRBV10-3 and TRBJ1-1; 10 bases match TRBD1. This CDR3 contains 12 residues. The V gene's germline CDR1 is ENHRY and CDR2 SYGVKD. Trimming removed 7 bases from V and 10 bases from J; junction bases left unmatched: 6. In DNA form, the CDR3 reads TGTGCCATCACCCCGGGACAGGGGTTAGCTTTCTTT. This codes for CAITPGQGLAFF.

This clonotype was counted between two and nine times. The CDR3 protein is CAISESDRGLRNTIYF. The CDR3 DNA reads as TGTGCCATCAGTGAGTCGGACAGGGGGCTTAGAAACACCATATATTTT. The chain uses TRBV10-3 and TRBJ1-3; 11 bases align to TRBD1. Germline V gives CDR1 ENHRY, CDR2 SYGVKD. V was clipped by 0 bases and J by 5 bases; unmatched bases: 3. The CDR3 extends over 16 amino acids.

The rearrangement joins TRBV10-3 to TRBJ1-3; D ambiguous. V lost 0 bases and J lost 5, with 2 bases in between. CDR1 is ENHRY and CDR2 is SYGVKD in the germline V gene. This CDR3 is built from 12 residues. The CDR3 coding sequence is TGTGCCATCAGTGAGTCCCGAAACACCATATATTTT. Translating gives CAISESRNTIYF.

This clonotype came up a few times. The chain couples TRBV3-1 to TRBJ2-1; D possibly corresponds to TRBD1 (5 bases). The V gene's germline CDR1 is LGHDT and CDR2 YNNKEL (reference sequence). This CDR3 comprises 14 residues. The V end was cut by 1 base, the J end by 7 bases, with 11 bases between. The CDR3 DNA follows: TGTGCCAGCAGCCAAGGATCGCCAGGGAATGAGCAGTTCTTC. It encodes CASSQGSPGNEQFF.